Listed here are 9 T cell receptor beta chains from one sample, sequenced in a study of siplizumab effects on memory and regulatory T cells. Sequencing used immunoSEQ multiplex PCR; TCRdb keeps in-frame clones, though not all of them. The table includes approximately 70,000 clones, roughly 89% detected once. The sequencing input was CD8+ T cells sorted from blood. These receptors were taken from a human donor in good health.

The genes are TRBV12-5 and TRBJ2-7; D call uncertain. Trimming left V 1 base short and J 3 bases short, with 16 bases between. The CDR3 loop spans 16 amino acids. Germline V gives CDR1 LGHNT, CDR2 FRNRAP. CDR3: CASGLAGRREHYEQYF. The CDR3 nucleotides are TGTGCTAGTGGTTTGGCCGGACGGAGAGAACACTACGAGCAGTACTTC. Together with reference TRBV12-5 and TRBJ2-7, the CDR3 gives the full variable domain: DARVTQTPRHKVTEMGQEVTMRCQPILGHNTVFWYRQTMMQGLELLAYFRNRAPLDDSGMPKDRFSAEMPDATLATLKIQPSEPRDSAVYFCASGLAGRREHYEQYFGPGTRLTVT.

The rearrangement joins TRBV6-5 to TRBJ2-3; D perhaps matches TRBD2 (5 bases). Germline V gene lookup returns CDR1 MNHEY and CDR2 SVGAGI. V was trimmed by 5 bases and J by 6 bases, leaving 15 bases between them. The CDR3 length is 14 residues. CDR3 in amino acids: CASSLTSSMDTQYF. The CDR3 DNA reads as TGTGCCAGCAGTCTCACTAGTTCAATGGATACGCAGTATTTT.

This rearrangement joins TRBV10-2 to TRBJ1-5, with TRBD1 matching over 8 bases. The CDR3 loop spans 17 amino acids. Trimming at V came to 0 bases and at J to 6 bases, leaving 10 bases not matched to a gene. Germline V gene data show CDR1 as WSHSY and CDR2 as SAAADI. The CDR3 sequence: CASSESEGPGGSQPQHF. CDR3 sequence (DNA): TGCGCCAGCAGTGAGTCTGAGGGTCCAGGGGGCAGTCAGCCCCAGCATTTT.

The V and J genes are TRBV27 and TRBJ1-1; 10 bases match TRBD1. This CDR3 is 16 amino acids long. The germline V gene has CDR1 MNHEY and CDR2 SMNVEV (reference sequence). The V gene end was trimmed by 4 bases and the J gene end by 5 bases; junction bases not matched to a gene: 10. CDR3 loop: CASSSGQGRVWTEAFF. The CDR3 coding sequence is TGTGCCAGCAGTTCGGGACAGGGGAGGGTTTGGACTGAAGCTTTCTTT.

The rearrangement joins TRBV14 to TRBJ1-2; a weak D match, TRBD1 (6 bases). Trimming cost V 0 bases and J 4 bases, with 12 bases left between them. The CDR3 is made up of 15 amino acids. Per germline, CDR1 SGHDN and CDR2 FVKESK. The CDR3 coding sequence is TGTGCCAGCAGCCAAGAAAAACAGGGTATCTATGGCTACACCTTC. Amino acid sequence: CASSQEKQGIYGYTF.

CDR3 sequence (DNA): TGTGCCAGCAGTTTACTAGCGGGGGGGTTTTACGAGCAGTACTTC. Amino acids: CASSLLAGGFYEQYF. The chain is built from TRBV27 and TRBJ2-7; 12 bases agree with TRBD2. Germline CDR1 is MNHEY and CDR2 is SMNVEV (reference sequence). The J segment lost 4 bases and the V segment lost 2 bases, leaving 3 bases of the junction unmatched. The CDR3 consists of 15 residues.

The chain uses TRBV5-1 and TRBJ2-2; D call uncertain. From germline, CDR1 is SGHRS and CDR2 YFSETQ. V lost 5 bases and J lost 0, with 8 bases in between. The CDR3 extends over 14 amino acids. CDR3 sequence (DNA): TGCGCCAGCAGGGTTGTCCCGAACACCGGGGAGCTGTTTTTT. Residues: CASRVVPNTGELFF.

For the CDR3, the DNA is TGTGCCAGCAGCTTAGCGATAGGGGACTACGAGCAGTACTTC. It specifies CASSLAIGDYEQYF. The chain links TRBV7-9 to TRBJ2-7; tentative D call: TRBD1 (5 bases). The CDR3 is made up of 14 amino acids. CDR1 and CDR2 (germline): SEHNR, FQNEAQ (reference sequence). Trimming removed 0 bases from V and 3 bases from J, with 9 bases in between.

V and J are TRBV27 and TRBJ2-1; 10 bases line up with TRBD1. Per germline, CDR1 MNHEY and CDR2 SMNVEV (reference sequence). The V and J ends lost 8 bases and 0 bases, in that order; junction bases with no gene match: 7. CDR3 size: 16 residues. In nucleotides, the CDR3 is TGTGCCAGCCGTCGGGACAGGGGAAGCTCCTACAATGAGCAGTTCTTC. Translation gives CASRRDRGSSYNEQFF.